Sequencing of this T cell receptor (beta chain) was carried out in a study of early T cells in non-severe SARS-CoV-2 infection. Study-level information: It was bulk RNA from unsorted whole blood that was sequenced, and the chains were unpaired.

This CDR3 spans 13 amino acids. Trimming removed 8 bases from V and 6 bases from J; junction bases left unmatched: 9. Germline-derived CDR1 and CDR2 are WSHSY and SAAADI. Unique molecular identifiers were attached to individual cDNA molecules. TCRdb re-analysed the 5' RACE reads in MiXCR, keeping a single row per CDR3 protein. The sample has approximately 19,000 distinct CDR3 sequences, 5.9% seen once; the top ten hold roughly 6.1%. This TCR came from an adult who was a healthcare worker with PCR-confirmed SARS-CoV-2 infection or an uninfected control (not recorded which). The sequenced sample was whole blood. V and J are TRBV10-2 and TRBJ2-7; 8 bases fit TRBD2. As DNA, the CDR3 is TGCGCCAGCCAAGCGGCGGGGGGCGTCGAGCAGTACTTC. Residues: CASQAAGGVEQYF.